The next 28 T cell receptor beta chains were all read from a single sample in a study of cytomegalovirus exposure and HLA in healthy donors. The PCR employed 60 Vbeta primers together with 13 Jbeta primers. Profiled with immunoSEQ multiplex PCR; TCRdb holds only in-frame clones, not every one. The sample has about 74,000 clones. The source material was PBMCs. Every receptor here comes from a female donor in good health and CMV-seropositive.

The gene calls are TRBV7-2 and TRBJ2-1; 12 nucleotides match TRBD2. Trimming cost V 2 bases and J 3 bases; bases outside gene matches: 5. This CDR3 region has 17 residues. Germline V gene sequence: CDR1 SGHTA, CDR2 FQGNSA. CDR3 sequence: CASSLTSGGNGYNEQFF. DNA for the CDR3: TGTGCCAGCAGCTTAACTAGCGGGGGGAACGGCTACAATGAGCAGTTCTTC.

Here the CDR3 DNA reads TGCGCCAGCAGCCTCCGGGGCACAGGGGAAAACATTCAGTACTTC. This codes for CASSLRGTGENIQYF. V and J are TRBV5-1 and TRBJ2-4; TRBD1 agrees at 7 bases. Germline loops: CDR1 SGHRS, CDR2 YFSETQ. V lost 4 bases, J lost 5 bases, and 9 bases stayed unmatched. The CDR3 is 15 residues long.

V usage is TRBV5-6 and J usage is TRBJ2-3; D is possibly TRBD1 (6 bases). Germline V gene lookup returns CDR1 SGHDT and CDR2 YYEEEE. The CDR3 has 15 residues. Trimming left V 0 bases short and J 3 bases short, with 11 bases between. The CDR3: CASSLDRVRTDTQYF. Written as DNA, the CDR3 is TGTGCCAGCAGCTTGGACAGGGTTAGAACAGATACGCAGTATTTT.

The chain carries TRBV28 and TRBJ1-2; D may be TRBD1 (5 bases). Looked up from germline, CDR1 is MDHEN and CDR2 is SYDVKM. V shed 2 bases and J shed 5 bases, with 6 bases lying between them. This CDR3 has 12 residues. The DNA for the CDR3 is TGTGCCAGCAGTTTACAGGGATATGGCTACACCTTC. Translating gives CASSLQGYGYTF.

V and J are TRBV27 and TRBJ1-2; TRBD1 agrees at 8 bases. CDR1 is MNHEY and CDR2 is SMNVEV in the germline V gene (reference sequence). The CDR3 has 14 residues. Trimming at V came to 5 bases and at J to 3 bases, leaving 5 bases not matched to a gene. CDR3: CASSSRGRDYGYTF. DNA of the CDR3: TGTGCCAGCAGTAGCAGGGGGCGCGACTATGGCTACACCTTC.

The chain combines TRBV19 with TRBJ2-7; D possibly corresponds to TRBD1 (6 bases). The germline V gene encodes CDR1 LNHDA and CDR2 SQIVND (reference sequence). The length of the CDR3 is 14 residues. V was trimmed by 2 bases and J by 3 bases, leaving 11 bases between them. As DNA, the CDR3 is TGTGCCAGTAGTATATCGGACAGTGTCTACGAGCAGTACTTC. It encodes CASSISDSVYEQYF.

This rearrangement joins TRBV30 to TRBJ2-1; the match to TRBD2 covers 7 bases. This CDR3 is 14 amino acids long. Germline trimming cut 4 bases from V and 4 bases from J; bases unmatched to any gene: 7. Germline loops: CDR1 GTSNPN, CDR2 SVGIG (reference sequence). The CDR3 region has the DNA TGTGCCTGGACAGCGGGAAGATTTTACAATGAGCAGTTCTTC. Protein sequence: CAWTAGRFYNEQFF.

CDR3 in amino acids: CATSTRLREKLFF. CDR3 bases: TGTGCCACCAGCACCCGACTGCGGGAAAAACTGTTTTTT. The chain joins TRBV15 to TRBJ1-4; D is ambiguous. The CDR3 totals 13 residues. Germline V gene data show CDR1 as LNHNV and CDR2 as YYDKDF (reference sequence). Between the trimmed V and J ends, which lost 4 bases and 8 bases, there was a span of 11 bases.

The CDR3 sequence: CASSFRSGSSQAEQYF. Here the CDR3 DNA reads TGTGCCAGCAGCTTTCGGAGCGGGAGCTCCCAGGCCGAGCAGTACTTC. V usage is TRBV7-2 and J usage is TRBJ2-7, with TRBD2 matching over 8 bases. The germline V gene encodes CDR1 SGHTA and CDR2 FQGNSA. The CDR3 is 16 amino acids. Trimming removed 3 bases from V and 6 bases from J; junction bases left unmatched: 13.

The CDR3 is CASRSGLAGYEQYF. For the CDR3, the DNA is TGTGCCAGCAGATCGGGACTAGCGGGTTACGAGCAGTACTTC. This chain links TRBV6-6 with TRBJ2-7, with 12 bases lining up with TRBD2. CDR1 MNHNY and CDR2 SVGAGI come from the germline V gene (reference sequence). This CDR3 comprises 14 residues. Trimming took 6 bases from V and 4 from J; bases not matched to a gene: 4.

This rearrangement joins TRBV30 to TRBJ1-4; the match to TRBD1 covers 7 bases. The germline CDR1 and CDR2 sequences are GTSNPN and SVGIG (reference sequence). The junction had 12 bases not matched to a gene; V was cut back by 1 base and J by 7 bases. The CDR3 is 16 amino acids. Here the CDR3 reads CAWSAFVDRIGEKLFF. The CDR3 DNA sequence: TGTGCCTGGAGTGCTTTTGTGGACAGGATAGGTGAAAAACTGTTTTTT.

The J gene is TRBJ2-7, the V gene TRBV27; 7 bases agree with TRBD2. J lost 0 bases, V lost 3 bases, and 2 bases had no gene match. The CDR3 spans 14 residues. Germline lookup yields CDR1 MNHEY and CDR2 SMNVEV (reference sequence). The CDR3 loop is CASSLSGGSYEQYF. The CDR3 nucleotides are TGTGCCAGCAGTTTGTCGGGGGGCTCCTACGAGCAGTACTTC.

The chain carries TRBV28 and TRBJ1-2; 7 bases match TRBD1. This CDR3 comprises 14 residues. V lost 7 bases, J lost 8 bases, and 13 bases stayed unmatched. In germline, CDR1 is MDHEN, CDR2 SYDVKM. CDR3 protein: CASTKQGGVGGYTF. DNA of the CDR3: TGTGCCAGCACCAAGCAGGGGGGAGTGGGCGGCTACACCTTC.

The genes are TRBV25-1 and TRBJ1-4, with 8 bases aligning to TRBD1. V lost 0 bases to trimming and J lost 7 bases; unmatched junction nucleotides: 7. The CDR3 is 16 amino acids. Germline CDR1 MGHDK, CDR2 SYGVNS. DNA for the CDR3: TGTGCCAGCAGTGAATACATGGGACAGGCGGTTGAAAAACTGTTTTTT. It codes for CASSEYMGQAVEKLFF.

This sequence joins TRBV9 and TRBJ1-2; D is perhaps TRBD1 (6 bases). CDR1 and CDR2 (germline): SGDLS, YYNGEE. The V and J ends lost 4 bases and 2 bases respectively, with 15 bases between them. The length of the CDR3 is 15 residues. DNA of the CDR3: TGTGCCAGCAGCCCCCTCGGACAGAGAAACTATGGCTACACCTTC. It specifies CASSPLGQRNYGYTF. Combining the CDR3 with reference TRBV9 and TRBJ1-2 gives the whole variable domain DSGVTQTPKHLITATGQRVTLRCSPRSGDLSVYWYQQSLDQGLQFLIQYYNGEERAKGNILERFSAQQFPDLHSELNLSSLELGDSALYFCASSPLGQRNYGYTFGSGTRLTVV.

The J gene is TRBJ1-3, the V gene TRBV11-2; D may be TRBD1 (6 bases). Germline-derived CDR1 and CDR2 are SGHAT and FQNNGV. CDR3 size: 15 residues. Trimming removed 1 base at V and 7 bases at J, with 14 bases between. CDR3 sequence reads: CASSLGGPQGNTIYF. The CDR3 DNA is TGTGCCAGCAGCTTAGGAGGGCCCCAGGGGAACACCATATATTTT.

V gene TRBV19 combines with J gene TRBJ1-4, with 8 bases fitting TRBD1. The CDR3 runs 16 residues. Trimming removed 7 bases from V and 2 bases from J; junction bases left unmatched: 9. Germline lookup yields CDR1 LNHDA and CDR2 SQIVND (reference sequence). The DNA of the CDR3 is TGTGCCAGTAAAGACAGGGGCCCGGGGACTAATGAAAAACTGTTTTTT. Protein sequence: CASKDRGPGTNEKLFF.

V is TRBV4-2 and J is TRBJ2-5, with TRBD2 matching 7 bases. Germline CDR1 reads LGHNA; CDR2 reads YNFKEQ. V lost 4 bases to trimming and J lost 2 bases; unmatched junction nucleotides: 10. The CDR3 has 16 amino acids. CDR3 sequence: CASSRLTGGRQETQYF. The DNA of the CDR3 is TGTGCCAGCAGCCGACTTACGGGGGGACGGCAAGAGACCCAGTACTTC.

The chain is built from TRBV5-5 and TRBJ1-2; 8 bases align to TRBD1. Unmatched junction bases numbered 22, after V lost 1 base and J lost 8 bases. The CDR3 consists of 19 residues. CDR1 and CDR2 from the germline V gene are SGHKS and YYEKEE (reference sequence). CDR3 bases: TGTGCCAGCAGCTTGAGACTGGACAGGGTCGAACCCGGATATGGAGGCTACACCTTC. As protein: CASSLRLDRVEPGYGGYTF.

This rearrangement joins TRBV7-6 to TRBJ2-7; D may be TRBD2 (5 bases). This CDR3 spans 15 amino acids. V was cut by 5 bases and J by 6 bases, with 20 bases left in between. Germline CDR1 and CDR2: SGHVS and FNYEAQ. Here the CDR3 reads CASSPEGANPVEQYF. As DNA, the CDR3 is TGTGCCAGCAGCCCAGAGGGTGCAAACCCGGTCGAGCAGTACTTC.

The chain joins TRBV4-1 to TRBJ2-3; D might be TRBD2 (5 bases). Trimming took off 1 base at V and 2 bases at J, with 13 bases between the two ends. CDR3 size: 16 residues. Germline V gene sequence: CDR1 MGHRA, CDR2 YSYEKL. CDR3 sequence: CASSQGIAPFTDTQYF. The DNA of the CDR3 is TGCGCCAGCAGCCAAGGGATAGCGCCATTCACAGATACGCAGTATTTT.

The chain combines TRBV4-3 with TRBJ2-1, with D possibly being TRBD2 (6 bases). In germline, CDR1 is LGHNA, CDR2 YSLEER. There are 15 residues in the CDR3. Trimming shortened V by 4 bases and J by 3 bases, and 13 bases separated the two germline ends. The CDR3 region has the DNA TGCGCCAGCAGCCGGGACGGGGGAAACTACAATGAGCAGTTCTTC. Translated, it gives CASSRDGGNYNEQFF.

This rearrangement joins TRBV18 to TRBJ2-7, with TRBD2 matching over 7 bases. V was pared by 6 bases and J by 5 bases, with 4 bases of the junction left unmatched. In germline, CDR1 is KGHSH, CDR2 LQKENI. The CDR3 spans 12 residues. Here the CDR3 DNA reads TGTGCCAGCTCTTTTCGGGGGGACGAGCAGTACTTC. This sequence encodes CASSFRGDEQYF.

This chain uses TRBV29-1 with TRBJ1-1; D is unclear. The ends were cut back, 4 bases at V and 7 bases at J, with 7 bases in the middle. Germline assignment: CDR1 SQVTM and CDR2 ANQGSEA. The CDR3 spans 10 residues. The CDR3 spells CSVVEVEAFF. DNA of the CDR3: TGCAGCGTTGTTGAGGTTGAAGCTTTCTTT. Filled out from reference TRBV29-1 and TRBJ1-1, the complete variable domain reads SAVISQKPSRDICQRGTSLTIQCQVDSQVTMMFWYRQQPGQSLTLIATANQGSEATYESGFVIDKFPISRPNLTFSTLTVSNMSPEDSSIYLCSVVEVEAFFGQGTRLTVV.

V and J are TRBV4-1 and TRBJ2-5; D unclear. The CDR3 is 13 residues long. Germline-derived CDR1 and CDR2 are MGHRA and YSYEKL. V was cut by 4 bases and J by 5 bases, with 11 bases left in between. Written as DNA, the CDR3 is TGCGCCAGCAGCCTAGGAGAGGAGGAGACCCAGTACTTC. Protein product: CASSLGEEETQYF.

This sequence joins TRBV19 and TRBJ2-1; TRBD2 matches 8 bases. The ends lost 7 bases at V and 7 bases at J; junction bases unmatched: 9. The CDR3 extends over 14 amino acids. Germline V lookup: CDR1 LNHDA, CDR2 SQIVND (reference sequence). The CDR3 DNA is TGTGCCAGTACCAACGGGACTAGGAGGAATGAGCAGTTCTTC. Its translation is CASTNGTRRNEQFF.

The CDR3 DNA reads TGTGCCAGCAGCTCCGGGACAGGGTCCTACGAGCAGTACTTC. Encoded protein: CASSSGTGSYEQYF. The V call is TRBV5-8, the J call TRBJ2-7; TRBD1 matches 9 bases. Trimming at V came to 3 bases and at J to 1 base, leaving 2 bases not matched to a gene. The CDR3 is 14 residues long. CDR1 and CDR2 (germline): SGHTS, YDEGEE.

The V call is TRBV28, the J call TRBJ1-1; no clear D gene. Germline values: CDR1 MDHEN, CDR2 SYDVKM. Trimming shortened V by 2 bases and J by 5 bases, and 15 bases separated the two germline ends. CDR3 length: 15 residues. The CDR3 is CASSLPRTGWTEAFF. In DNA form, the CDR3 reads TGTGCCAGCAGTTTACCCCGAACGGGTTGGACTGAAGCTTTCTTT.